These 10 T cell receptor beta chains originate from one sample sequenced in a study of shared clonotypes between healthy human individuals. Method: immunoSEQ multiplex PCR; TCRdb's copy keeps in-frame clones and lacks some. The table records around 500,000 clones, about 85% of them present only once. Input material: PBMCs. These receptor sequences come from a woman aged 40 to 50 in good health. Some clones in this sample may be carry-over from other donors' samples.

The chain combines TRBV11-2 with TRBJ2-7, with no clear D. The V and J ends lost 3 bases and 6 bases respectively, with 9 bases between them. This CDR3 spans 12 amino acids. CDR1 is SGHAT, CDR2 FQNNGV, per germline. The DNA for the CDR3 is TGTGCCAGCAGCTTGAAGGGCGTCGAGCAGTACTTC. Translating it yields CASSLKGVEQYF.

The rearrangement uses TRBV28 and TRBJ2-2; TRBD2 matches at 8 bases. This CDR3 is built from 15 residues. The germline V gene encodes CDR1 MDHEN and CDR2 SYDVKM. The trim removed 1 base at V and 5 bases at J, leaving 3 bases unmatched. Here the CDR3 DNA reads TGTGCCAGCAGTTTATTCGGGAGGGGGACCGGGGAGCTGTTTTTT. This encodes CASSLFGRGTGELFF.

The CDR3 here is CASSLFGPNTEAFF. CDR3 nucleotides: TGTGCCAGCAGCTTATTCGGCCCGAACACTGAAGCTTTCTTT. This chain joins TRBV7-3 and TRBJ1-1; D gene unclear. Germline CDR1 SGHTA, CDR2 FQGTGA. The V and J ends lost 2 bases and 1 base respectively, with 8 bases between them. The CDR3 consists of 14 residues.

The rearrangement links TRBV6-5 to TRBJ1-1; 10 bases agree with TRBD1. V shed 7 bases, J shed 11 bases, and the junction held 13 bases outside the gene matches. This CDR3 is 14 amino acids long. Germline V gene data show CDR1 as MNHEY and CDR2 as SVGAGI. The CDR3 region has the DNA TGTGCCAGCAATCCGACAGGGGGCGTCTTAGGCGCTTTCTTT. This sequence encodes CASNPTGGVLGAFF.

CDR3 region: CASSLGPSAGSGNTIYF. The CDR3 DNA follows: TGTGCCAGCAGTTTAGGTCCGTCGGCAGGCTCTGGAAACACCATATATTTT. The chain combines TRBV28 with TRBJ1-3, with D uncertain. This CDR3 spans 17 amino acids. V shed 2 bases and J shed 0 bases, with 14 bases lying between them. Germline loops: CDR1 MDHEN, CDR2 SYDVKM. Drawing the rest from reference TRBV28 and TRBJ1-3, the complete variable domain is DVKVTQSSRYLVKRTGEKVFLECVQDMDHENMFWYRQDPGLGLRLIYFSYDVKMKEKGDIPEGYSVSREKKERFSLILESASTNQTSMYLCASSLGPSAGSGNTIYFGEGSWLTVV.

The gene calls are TRBV7-3 and TRBJ2-3, with no clear D. The CDR3 contains 15 residues. The germline V gene encodes CDR1 SGHTA and CDR2 FQGTGA. Trimming shortened V by 0 bases and J by 6 bases, and 13 bases separated the two germline ends. CDR3: CASSLTAAVMDTQYF. The CDR3 bases are TGTGCCAGCAGCTTAACGGCTGCAGTCATGGATACGCAGTATTTT.

This clone appeared a few times. This CDR3 is CASSFLTGTDEQYF. The CDR3 DNA follows: TGCGCCAGCAGCTTCCTGACAGGGACGGACGAGCAGTACTTC. This chain uses TRBV5-1 with TRBJ2-7, with TRBD1 matching over 7 bases. V lost 2 bases and J lost 5; bases outside the gene matches: 7. Looked up from germline, CDR1 is SGHRS and CDR2 is YFSETQ. There are 14 residues in the CDR3.

This clone has just one count. The CDR3 DNA sequence: TGTGCCAGCAGCTTTGTCCTCGGGACAGGAGCCTACGAGCAGTACTTC. Translation gives CASSFVLGTGAYEQYF. The J gene is TRBJ2-7, the V gene TRBV5-4; TRBD1 matches 8 bases. There are 16 residues in the CDR3. CDR1 and CDR2 from the germline V gene are SGHNT and YYREEE (reference sequence). J was trimmed by 2 bases and V by 2 bases; bases with no gene match: 9.

Worth noting for this clone: One base separates it from a far larger clone, so it is likely a read error. The chain employs TRBV29-1 and TRBJ2-5; tentative D call: TRBD2 (5 bases). CDR1 and CDR2 (germline): SQVTM, ANQGSEA. This CDR3 is 13 amino acids long. The CDR3 loop reads CRVEVATQETQYF. The CDR3 region has the DNA TGCAGAGTTGAAGTAGCGACACAAGAGACCCAGTACTTC.

The chain links TRBV5-6 to TRBJ2-7, with 10 bases aligning to TRBD2. Trimming at V came to 4 bases and at J to 4 bases, leaving 8 bases not matched to a gene. CDR3 size: 15 residues. The germline V gene has CDR1 SGHDT and CDR2 YYEEEE. CDR3 amino acids: CASSLRRGLAYEQYF. CDR3 DNA sequence: TGTGCCAGCAGCCTCCGCCGGGGACTAGCGTACGAGCAGTACTTC.